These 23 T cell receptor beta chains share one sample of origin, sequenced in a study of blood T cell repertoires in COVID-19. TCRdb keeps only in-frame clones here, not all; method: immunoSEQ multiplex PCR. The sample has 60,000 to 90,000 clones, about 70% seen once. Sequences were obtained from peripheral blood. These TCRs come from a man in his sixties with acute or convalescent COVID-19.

In DNA, the CDR3 is TGCGCCAGCATGAGGGGGACTAGCGGGCAGAGCACAGATACGCAGTATTTT. It encodes CASMRGTSGQSTDTQYF. The chain recombines TRBV5-1 with TRBJ2-3; 12 nucleotides align to TRBD2. From germline, CDR1 is SGHRS and CDR2 YFSETQ. Germline trimming cut 6 bases from V and 0 bases from J; bases unmatched to any gene: 8. The CDR3 totals 17 residues.

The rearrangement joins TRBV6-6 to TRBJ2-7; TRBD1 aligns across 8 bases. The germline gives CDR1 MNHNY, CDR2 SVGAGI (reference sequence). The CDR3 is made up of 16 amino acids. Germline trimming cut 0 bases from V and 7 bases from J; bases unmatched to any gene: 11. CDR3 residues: CASSYSPGPGGREQYV. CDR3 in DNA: TGTGCCAGCAGTTACTCCCCGGGACCAGGGGGCCGGGAGCAGTACGTC.

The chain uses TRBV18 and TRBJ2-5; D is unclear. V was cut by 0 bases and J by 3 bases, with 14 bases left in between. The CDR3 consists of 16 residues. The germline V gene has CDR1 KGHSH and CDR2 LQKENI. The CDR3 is CASSPPLGRNEETQYF. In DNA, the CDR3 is TGTGCCAGCTCACCACCGTTGGGCAGGAACGAAGAGACCCAGTACTTC.

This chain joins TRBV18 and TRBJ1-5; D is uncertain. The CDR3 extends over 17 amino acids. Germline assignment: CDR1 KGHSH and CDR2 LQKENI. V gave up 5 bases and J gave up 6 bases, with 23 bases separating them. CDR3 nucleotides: TGTGCCAGCTCAATAAGTGCAGCCACCCAAAGAGGTCAGCCCCAGCATTTT. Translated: CASSISAATQRGQPQHF.

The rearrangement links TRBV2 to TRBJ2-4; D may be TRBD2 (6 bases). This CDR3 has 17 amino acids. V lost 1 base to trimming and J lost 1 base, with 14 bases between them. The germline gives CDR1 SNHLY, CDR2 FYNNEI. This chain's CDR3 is CASSEEAGYGAKNIQYF. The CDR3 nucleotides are TGTGCCAGCAGTGAAGAGGCGGGGTACGGGGCCAAAAACATTCAGTACTTC.

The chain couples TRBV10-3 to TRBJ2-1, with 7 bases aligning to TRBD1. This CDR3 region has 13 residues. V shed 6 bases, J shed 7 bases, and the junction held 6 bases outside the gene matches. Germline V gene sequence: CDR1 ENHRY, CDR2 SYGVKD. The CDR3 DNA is TGTGCCATCAGCGGGACAGAAAAAAATGAGCAGTTCTTC. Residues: CAISGTEKNEQFF.

The CDR3 spells CASSQEGGTGVLYEQYF. The CDR3 bases are TGTGCCAGCAGCCAAGAAGGCGGGACAGGAGTGCTCTACGAGCAGTACTTC. The chain uses TRBV3-1 (or the pseudogene TRBV3-2) and TRBJ2-7; TRBD1 agrees at 8 bases. The CDR3 has 17 residues. Unmatched junction bases numbered 10, after V lost 0 bases and J lost 3 bases. Germline CDR1 reads LGHDT; CDR2 reads YNNKEL (reference sequence).

The CDR3 here is CASSLTGDSYNEQFF. DNA for the CDR3: TGTGCCAGCAGCTTAACAGGAGACTCCTACAATGAGCAGTTCTTC. The chain is built from TRBV7-3 and TRBJ2-1, with D hard to call. Trimming stripped 0 bases from V and 0 bases from J, with 6 bases between. The CDR3 has 15 amino acids. Looked up from germline, CDR1 is SGHTA and CDR2 is FQGTGA.

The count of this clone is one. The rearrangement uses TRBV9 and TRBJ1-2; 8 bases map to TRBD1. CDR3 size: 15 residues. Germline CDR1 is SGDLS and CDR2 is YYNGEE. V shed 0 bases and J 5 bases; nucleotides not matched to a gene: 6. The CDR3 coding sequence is TGTGCCAGCAGCGTAGAGGCAGGGGGCAGGTATGGCTACACCTTC. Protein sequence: CASSVEAGGRYGYTF. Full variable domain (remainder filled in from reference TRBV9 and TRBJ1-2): DSGVTQTPKHLITATGQRVTLRCSPRSGDLSVYWYQQSLDQGLQFLIQYYNGEERAKGNILERFSAQQFPDLHSELNLSSLELGDSALYFCASSVEAGGRYGYTFGSGTRLTVV.

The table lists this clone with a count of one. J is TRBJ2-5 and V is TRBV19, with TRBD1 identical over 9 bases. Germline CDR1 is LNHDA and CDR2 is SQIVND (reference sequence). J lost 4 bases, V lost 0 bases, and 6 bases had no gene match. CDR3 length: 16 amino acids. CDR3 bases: TGTGCCAGTAGTATAGATGGGGGGACAGGGAGAGAGACCCAGTACTTC. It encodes CASSIDGGTGRETQYF.

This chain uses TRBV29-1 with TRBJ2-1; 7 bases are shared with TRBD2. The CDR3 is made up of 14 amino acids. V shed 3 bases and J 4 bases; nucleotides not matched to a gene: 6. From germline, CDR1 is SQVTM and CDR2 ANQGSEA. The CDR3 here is CSVDSGGGYNEQFF. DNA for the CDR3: TGCAGCGTTGATAGTGGCGGGGGATACAATGAGCAGTTCTTC.

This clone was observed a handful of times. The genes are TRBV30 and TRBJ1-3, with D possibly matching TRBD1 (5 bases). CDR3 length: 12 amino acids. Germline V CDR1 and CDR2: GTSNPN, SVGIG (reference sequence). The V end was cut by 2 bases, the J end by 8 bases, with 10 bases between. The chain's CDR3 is CAWSPGGDTIYF. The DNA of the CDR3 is TGTGCCTGGAGTCCCGGGGGGGACACCATATATTTT.

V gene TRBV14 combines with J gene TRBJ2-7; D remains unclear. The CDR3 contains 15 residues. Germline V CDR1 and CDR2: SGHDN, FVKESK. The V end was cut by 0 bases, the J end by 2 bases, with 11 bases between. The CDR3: CASSQEVSLAYEQYF. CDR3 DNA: TGTGCCAGCAGCCAAGAAGTTTCGCTAGCCTACGAGCAGTACTTC.

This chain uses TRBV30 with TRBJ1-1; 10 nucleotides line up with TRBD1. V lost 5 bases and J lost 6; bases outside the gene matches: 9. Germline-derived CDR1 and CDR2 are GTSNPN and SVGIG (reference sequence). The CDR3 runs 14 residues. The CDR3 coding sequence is TGTGCCTGGCATAAACGACAGGGGGCTCCTGAAGCTTTCTTT. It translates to CAWHKRQGAPEAFF.

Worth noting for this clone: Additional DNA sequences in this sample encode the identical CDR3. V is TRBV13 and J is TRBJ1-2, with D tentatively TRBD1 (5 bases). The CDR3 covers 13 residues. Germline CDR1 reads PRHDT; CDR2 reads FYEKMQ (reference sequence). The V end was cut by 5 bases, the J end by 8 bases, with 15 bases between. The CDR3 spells CASSPGLGGGYTF. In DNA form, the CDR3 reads TGTGCCAGCAGCCCCGGACTGGGGGGAGGCTACACCTTC.

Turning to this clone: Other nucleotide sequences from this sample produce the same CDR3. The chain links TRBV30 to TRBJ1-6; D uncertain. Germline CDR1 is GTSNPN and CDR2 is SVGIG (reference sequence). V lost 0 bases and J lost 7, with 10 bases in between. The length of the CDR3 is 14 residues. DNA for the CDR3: TGTGCCTGGAGTGTACTAGCGGGCAATTCACCCCTCCACTTT. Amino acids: CAWSVLAGNSPLHF. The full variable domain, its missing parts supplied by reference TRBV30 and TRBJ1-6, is SQTIHQWPATLVQPVGSPLSLECTVEGTSNPNLYWYRQAAGRGLQLLFYSVGIGQISSEVPQNLSASRPQDRQFILSSKKLLLSDSGFYLCAWSVLAGNSPLHFGNGTRLTVT.

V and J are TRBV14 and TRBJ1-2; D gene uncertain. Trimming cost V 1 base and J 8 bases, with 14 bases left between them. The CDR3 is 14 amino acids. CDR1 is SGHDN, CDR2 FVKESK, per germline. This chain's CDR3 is CASSQARGPGGYTF. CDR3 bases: TGTGCCAGCAGCCAAGCTAGAGGTCCCGGAGGCTACACCTTC.

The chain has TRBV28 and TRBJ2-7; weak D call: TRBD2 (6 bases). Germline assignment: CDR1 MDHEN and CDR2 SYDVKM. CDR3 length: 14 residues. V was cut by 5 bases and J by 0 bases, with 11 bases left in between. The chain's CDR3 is CASSLPGSSYEQYF. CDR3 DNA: TGTGCCAGCAGTCTCCCCGGGAGCTCCTACGAGCAGTACTTC.

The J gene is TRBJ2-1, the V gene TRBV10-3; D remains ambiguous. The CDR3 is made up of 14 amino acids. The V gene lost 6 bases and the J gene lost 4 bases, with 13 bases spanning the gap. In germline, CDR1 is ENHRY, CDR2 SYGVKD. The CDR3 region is CAIREIGQYNEQFF. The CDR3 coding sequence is TGTGCCATCAGAGAGATTGGCCAATACAATGAGCAGTTCTTC.

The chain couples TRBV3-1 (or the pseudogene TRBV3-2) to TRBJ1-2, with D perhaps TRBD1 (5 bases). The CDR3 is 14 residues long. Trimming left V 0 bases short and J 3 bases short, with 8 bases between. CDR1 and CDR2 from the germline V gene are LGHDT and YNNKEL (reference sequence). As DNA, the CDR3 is TGTGCCAGCAGCCAAGACAGGGAACACTATGGCTACACCTTC. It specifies CASSQDREHYGYTF.

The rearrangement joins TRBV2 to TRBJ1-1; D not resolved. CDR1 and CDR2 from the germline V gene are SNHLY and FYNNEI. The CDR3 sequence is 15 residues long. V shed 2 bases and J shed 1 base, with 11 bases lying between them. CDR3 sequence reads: CASSERQAGNTEAFF. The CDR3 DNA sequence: TGTGCCAGCAGTGAAAGGCAGGCAGGGAACACTGAAGCTTTCTTT.

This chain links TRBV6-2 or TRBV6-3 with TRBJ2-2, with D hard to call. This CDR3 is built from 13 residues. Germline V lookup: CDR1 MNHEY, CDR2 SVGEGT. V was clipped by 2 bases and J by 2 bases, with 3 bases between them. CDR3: CASSYTNTGELFF. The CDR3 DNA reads TGTGCCAGCAGTTACACAAACACCGGGGAGCTGTTTTTT.

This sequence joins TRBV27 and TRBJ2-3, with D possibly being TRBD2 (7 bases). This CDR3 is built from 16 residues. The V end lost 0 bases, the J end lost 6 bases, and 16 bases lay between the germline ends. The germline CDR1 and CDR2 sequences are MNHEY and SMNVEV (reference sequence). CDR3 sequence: CASSLSGGALGDTQYF. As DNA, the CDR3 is TGTGCCAGCAGTTTATCGGGGGGGGCCTTAGGGGATACGCAGTATTTT.